Listed below are T cell receptor beta chains from one sample, sequenced in a study of cytomegalovirus exposure and HLA in healthy donors. TCRdb's table, derived via immunoSEQ multiplex PCR, lists solely in-frame clones and lacks some. Of tens of thousands of clones listed, around 80% are singletons. Sequencing was carried out using PBMCs. The origin of the receptors is a man aged 25 to 40 in good health and CMV-seronegative. CDR3s include the opening cysteine and the closing phenylalanine or tryptophan. The D gene is left open where the match is weak. Clone size, where shown, is once, few, many, or a class for clones that have expanded.

size	D	V	J	CDR3	DNA
NA	NA	TRBV5-1	TRBJ2-3	CASSVGTSRDTQYF	TGCGCCAGCAGCGTGGGGACATCCAGAGATACGCAGTATTTT
NA	TRBD2	TRBV7-3	TRBJ2-3	CASSLNGAGGPDTQYF	TGTGCCAGCAGCTTAAACGGTGCGGGGGGGCCAGATACGCAGTATTTT
NA	TRBD2	TRBV5-1	TRBJ2-5	CASRLVGRGQETQYF	TGCGCCAGCAGATTGGTTGGGCGGGGGCAAGAGACCCAGTACTTC
NA	NA	TRBV5-5	TRBJ1-1	CASSLAPSIGVEAFF	TGTGCCAGCAGCTTGGCCCCCAGTATAGGAGTAGAGGCTTTCTTT
NA	TRBD1	TRBV7-9	TRBJ2-5	CASSFRTGNQETQYF	TGTGCCAGCAGCTTCCGGACAGGAAACCAAGAGACCCAGTACTTC
NA	NA	TRBV5-4	TRBJ2-3	CASSRGQNTDTQYF	TGTGCCAGCAGCCGAGGCCAGAACACAGATACGCAGTATTTT
once	NA	TRBV2	TRBJ1-3	CASSSLGLDTIYF	TGTGCCAGCAGCAGCCTAGGTTTGGACACCATATATTTT
NA	TRBD1	TRBV4-1	TRBJ2-2	CASSQPGGRTGELFF	TGCGCCAGCAGCCAACCAGGGGGTCGGACCGGGGAGCTGTTTTTT
NA	NA	TRBV7-6	TRBJ1-3	CASSLRPQGQRAGNTIYF	TGTGCCAGCAGCTTACGTCCGCAAGGACAGCGAGCTGGAAACACCATATATTTT
NA	TRBD1	TRBV11-3	TRBJ1-1	CASSPGTGEMNTEAFF	TGTGCCAGCAGCCCAGGGACAGGGGAAATGAACACTGAAGCTTTCTTT
NA	NA	TRBV10-2	TRBJ1-1	CASNAVGARNTEAFF	TGCGCCAGCAATGCAGTAGGGGCACGGAACACTGAAGCTTTCTTT
NA	TRBD1	TRBV5-1	TRBJ1-5	CASSATGGAEQPQHF	TGCGCCAGCAGCGCTACAGGGGGCGCCGAACAGCCCCAGCATTTT
NA	TRBD1	TRBV4-3	TRBJ1-3	CASSQTGAGNTIYF	TGCGCCAGCAGCCAGACAGGGGCTGGAAACACCATATATTTT
few	NA	TRBV6-1	TRBJ1-2	CASRDSYFYGYTF	TGTGCCAGCAGAGACAGCTATTTCTATGGCTACACCTTC
NA	TRBD2	TRBV2	TRBJ2-1	CASSPRTSLGYNEQFF	TGTGCCAGCAGTCCCAGGACTAGCTTGGGATACAATGAGCAGTTCTTC
NA	TRBD1	TRBV29-1	TRBJ1-2	CSVDDREEGGYTF	TGCAGCGTTGACGACAGGGAGGAGGGTGGCTACACCTTC
NA	TRBD1	TRBV7-8	TRBJ1-2	CASSRDSDLWGYTF	TGTGCCAGCAGCCGGGACAGCGATTTGTGGGGCTACACCTTC
once	NA	TRBV5-1	TRBJ1-6	CASSWLGQPGGSPLHF	TGCGCCAGCAGCTGGCTAGGACAGCCGGGGGGATCACCCCTCCACTTT
NA	NA	TRBV6-5	TRBJ2-3	CASRDYSSTDTQYF	TGTGCCAGCAGGGACTACTCTAGCACAGATACGCAGTATTTT
NA	NA	TRBV10-1	TRBJ2-2	CASSETGYHTGELFF	TGCGCCAGCAGTGAGACAGGGTATCACACCGGGGAGCTGTTTTTT
NA	NA	TRBV19	TRBJ1-1	CASSSWTENTEAFF	TGTGCCAGTAGTTCGTGGACAGAGAACACTGAAGCTTTCTTT
NA	TRBD2	TRBV9	TRBJ2-7	CASSVGLAGAPYEQYF	TGTGCCAGCAGCGTAGGTCTAGCGGGGGCCCCCTACGAGCAGTACTTC
few	NA	TRBV4-2	TRBJ1-6	CASSQEVTGYSPLHF	TGTGCCAGCAGCCAAGAGGTCACGGGGTATTCACCCCTCCACTTT
NA	TRBD1	TRBV5-6	TRBJ1-2	CASSSVTGASGYTF	TGTGCCAGCAGCTCGGTGACAGGGGCTAGTGGCTACACCTTC
NA	TRBD2	TRBV7-3	TRBJ2-1	CASSFSPGLAGYNEQFF	TGTGCCAGCAGCTTTTCCCCGGGACTAGCGGGGTACAATGAGCAGTTCTTC
NA	NA	TRBV7-2	TRBJ1-2	CASSLAAYGYTF	TGTGCCAGCAGCTTAGCAGCGTATGGCTACACCTTC
NA	TRBD2	TRBV5-4	TRBJ2-7	CASSVGTSGTAYEQYF	TGTGCCAGCAGCGTGGGGACTAGCGGGACAGCCTACGAGCAGTACTTC
NA	TRBD1	TRBV5-4	TRBJ1-3	CASSLMTGGRPGNTIYF	TGTGCCAGCAGCTTGATGACAGGGGGCCGACCTGGAAACACCATATATTTT
NA	NA	TRBV20-1	TRBJ2-1	CSATGSSQFF	TGCAGTGCTACAGGGTCTTCGCAGTTCTTC
NA	TRBD2	TRBV5-4	TRBJ2-1	CASTTAGVGGQFF	TGTGCCAGCACCACAGCGGGAGTTGGAGGGCAGTTCTTC
NA	TRBD2	TRBV9	TRBJ2-1	CASSGSGSSYNEQFF	TGTGCCAGCAGCGGTAGCGGGAGCTCCTACAATGAGCAGTTCTTC
NA	NA	TRBV9	TRBJ2-5	CASSEGLVHETQYF	TGTGCCAGCAGCGAGGGACTGGTTCATGAGACCCAGTACTTC
once	NA	TRBV5-4	TRBJ2-5	CASRNADQETQYF	TGTGCCAGCAGGAATGCAGATCAAGAGACCCAGTACTTC
NA	NA	TRBV5-1	TRBJ2-1	CASSLMSYNEQFF	TGCGCCAGCTCGTTAATGAGCTACAATGAGCAGTTCTTC
NA	NA	TRBV13	TRBJ2-1	CASSLSTRGYNEQFF	TGTGCCAGCAGCTTAAGTACCCGAGGTTACAATGAGCAGTTCTTC
NA	TRBD2	TRBV10-3	TRBJ2-5	CAISERAAGGGETQYF	TGTGCCATCAGTGAACGGGCGGCGGGAGGGGGAGAGACCCAGTACTTC
NA	TRBD1	TRBV6-1	TRBJ1-4	CASSSRDRNEKLFF	TGTGCCAGCAGCTCCCGGGACAGGAATGAAAAACTGTTTTTT
NA	NA	TRBV2	TRBJ1-1	CASSDRTAEAFF	TGTGCCAGCAGTGATAGGACAGCTGAAGCTTTCTTT
NA	NA	TRBV5-1	TRBJ1-3	CASNNSTGSGNTIYF	TGCGCCAGCAACAATTCGACAGGATCTGGAAACACCATATATTTT
NA	NA	TRBV6-1	TRBJ2-5	CASTKPGLQTQYF	TGTGCCAGCACCAAGCCGGGACTGCAAACCCAGTACTTC
NA	NA	TRBV28	TRBJ1-1	CASSSPVGGRGTEAFF	TGTGCCAGCAGTTCCCCCGTTGGGGGCAGGGGCACTGAAGCTTTCTTT
once	NA	TRBV7-2	TRBJ1-2	CASSFQTVGGYTF	TGTGCCAGCAGCTTCCAGACTGTCGGTGGCTACACCTTC
few	TRBD1	TRBV2	TRBJ1-5	CASSSSGTGTQPQHF	TGTGCCAGCAGTAGTTCCGGGACAGGGACTCAGCCCCAGCATTTT
NA	NA	TRBV11-2	TRBJ2-5	CASTPFVETQYF	TGTGCCAGCACCCCCTTCGTTGAGACCCAGTACTTC
NA	TRBD1	TRBV27	TRBJ1-5	CASRIQGVSNQPQHF	TGTGCCAGCAGAATCCAGGGGGTTAGCAATCAGCCCCAGCATTTT
NA	TRBD1	TRBV5-1	TRBJ1-4	CASRVRGQQNEKLFF	TGCGCCAGCAGAGTTAGGGGACAGCAAAATGAAAAACTGTTTTTT
NA	TRBD1	TRBV28	TRBJ2-5	CASSFAYAGTGVGETQYF	TGTGCCAGCAGTTTTGCTTATGCCGGGACAGGGGTTGGAGAGACCCAGTACTTC
NA	NA	TRBV5-4	TRBJ2-1	CASSLPGQQSSYNEQFF	TGTGCCAGCAGCTTACCGGGACAACAGAGCTCCTACAATGAGCAGTTCTTC